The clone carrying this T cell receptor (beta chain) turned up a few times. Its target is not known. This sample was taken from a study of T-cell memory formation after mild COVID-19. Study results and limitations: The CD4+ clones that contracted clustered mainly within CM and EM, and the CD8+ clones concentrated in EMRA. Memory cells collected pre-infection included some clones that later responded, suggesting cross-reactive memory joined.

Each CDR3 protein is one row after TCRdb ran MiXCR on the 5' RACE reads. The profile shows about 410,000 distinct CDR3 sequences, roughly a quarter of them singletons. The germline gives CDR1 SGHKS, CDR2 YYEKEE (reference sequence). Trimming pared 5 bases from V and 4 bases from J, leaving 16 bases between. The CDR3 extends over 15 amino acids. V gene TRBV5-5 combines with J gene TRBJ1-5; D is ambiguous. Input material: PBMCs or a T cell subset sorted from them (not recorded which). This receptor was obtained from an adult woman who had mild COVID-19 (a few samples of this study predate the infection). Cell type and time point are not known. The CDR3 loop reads CASRSGREVNQPQHF. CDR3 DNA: TGTGCCAGCAGATCTGGACGGGAAGTGAATCAGCCCCAGCATTTT.